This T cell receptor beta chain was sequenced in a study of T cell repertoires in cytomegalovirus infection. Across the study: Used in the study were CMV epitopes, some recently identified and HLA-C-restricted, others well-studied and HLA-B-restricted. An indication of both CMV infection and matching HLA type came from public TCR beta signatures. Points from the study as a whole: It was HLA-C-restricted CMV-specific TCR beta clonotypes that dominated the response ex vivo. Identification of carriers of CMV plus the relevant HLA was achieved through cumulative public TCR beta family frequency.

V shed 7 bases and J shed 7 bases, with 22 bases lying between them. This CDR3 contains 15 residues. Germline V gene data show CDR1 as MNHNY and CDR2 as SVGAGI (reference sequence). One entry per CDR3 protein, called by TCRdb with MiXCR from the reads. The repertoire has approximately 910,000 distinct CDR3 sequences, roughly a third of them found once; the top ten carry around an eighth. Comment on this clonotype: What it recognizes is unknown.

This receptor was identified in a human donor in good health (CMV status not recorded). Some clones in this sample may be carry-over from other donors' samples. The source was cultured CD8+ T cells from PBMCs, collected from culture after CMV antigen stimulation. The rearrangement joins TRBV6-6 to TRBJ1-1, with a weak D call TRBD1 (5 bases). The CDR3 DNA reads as TGTGCCAGCATCAACAATGGGGTTAAAAGGGGTGAAGCTTTCTTT. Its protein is CASINNGVKRGEAFF.